These 28 T cell receptor beta chains share one sample of origin, sequenced in a study of T cells in Graves' hyperthyroidism and ophthalmopathy. Authors of the study amplified TCR beta CDR3 regions from RNA transcripts. RT-PCR in the first round (using the HTBI primer set) targeted the TCR CDR3. TCRdb called the multiplex PCR reads again in MiXCR, with one record for every CDR3 protein. The table lists a few hundred thousand distinct CDR3 sequences, around a sixth of them singletons. The specimen sequenced was blood. These receptors originate from a woman aged 25 to 39 with Graves' hyperthyroidism.

The V gene is TRBV3-1, the J gene TRBJ2-7; 9 bases map to TRBD1. The CDR3 runs 15 residues. The germline V gene encodes CDR1 LGHDT and CDR2 YNNKEL (reference sequence). J gave up 5 bases and V 2 bases, and 7 bases lay outside the gene matches. The DNA for the CDR3 is TGTGCCAGCAGCCAAACCGGGACAGGGCTCAACGAGCAGTACTTC. This encodes CASSQTGTGLNEQYF.

The chain has TRBV19 and TRBJ2-2; 10 bases are a match to TRBD1. V shed 4 bases, J shed 4 bases, and the junction held 6 bases outside the gene matches. Per the germline V gene, CDR1 is LNHDA and CDR2 is SQIVND (reference sequence). The CDR3 contains 16 residues. This CDR3 is CASSTTGTGATGELFF. The DNA for the CDR3 is TGTGCCAGTAGTACAACCGGGACAGGGGCCACCGGGGAGCTGTTTTTT.

This clonotype appeared a few times. V gene TRBV28 combines with J gene TRBJ2-6; 9 bases agree with TRBD1. The V gene end was trimmed by 6 bases and the J gene end by 3 bases; junction bases not matched to a gene: 12. CDR3 length: 18 amino acids. Per germline, CDR1 MDHEN and CDR2 SYDVKM. The CDR3 DNA sequence: TGTGCCAGCAGCTCAAACAGGGGGCGCTTTTATGGGGCCAACGTCCTGACTTTC. It is translated as CASSSNRGRFYGANVLTF.

This chain links TRBV19 with TRBJ1-6; TRBD1 matches at 7 bases. This CDR3 comprises 15 residues. V lost 3 bases, J lost 6 bases, and 5 bases stayed unmatched. Germline V gene data show CDR1 as LNHDA and CDR2 as SQIVND (reference sequence). CDR3 coding DNA: TGTGCCAGTAGTATCGTCGGGGACAGTAATTCACCCCTCCACTTT. It translates to CASSIVGDSNSPLHF.

This clonotype appeared many times. The gene calls are TRBV5-1 and TRBJ2-1, with D perhaps TRBD2 (6 bases). Trimming removed 4 bases at V and 4 bases at J, with 18 bases between. Germline V gene data show CDR1 as SGHRS and CDR2 as YFSETQ. The CDR3 is 16 amino acids. CDR3 residues: CASSPTSTKIYNEQFF. CDR3 sequence (DNA): TGCGCCAGCAGCCCAACTAGCACCAAAATATACAATGAGCAGTTCTTC. Complete variable domain (other parts from reference TRBV5-1 and TRBJ2-1): KAGVTQTPRYLIKTRGQQVTLSCSPISGHRSVSWYQQTPGQGLQFLFEYFSETQRNKGNFPGRFSGRQFSNSRSEMNVSTLELGDSALYLCASSPTSTKIYNEQFFGPGTRLTVL.

The rearrangement links TRBV29-1 to TRBJ2-2, with a weak D call TRBD2 (5 bases). Germline V CDR1 and CDR2: SQVTM, ANQGSEA. This CDR3 spans 12 amino acids. V was pared by 6 bases and J by 3 bases, with 8 bases between. The chain's CDR3 is CSVEGHTGELFF. In DNA form, the CDR3 reads TGCAGCGTCGAGGGCCACACCGGGGAGCTGTTTTTT.

Ten or more counts support this clonotype. The rearrangement joins TRBV20-1 to TRBJ2-7; perhaps D is TRBD1 or TRBD2 (5 bases each). Trimming cost V 2 bases and J 3 bases, with 17 bases left between them. Per the germline V gene, CDR1 is DFQATT and CDR2 is SNEGSKA (reference sequence). The CDR3 is 15 amino acids. The CDR3 DNA follows: TGCAGTGCTAGACTACCCAGCCGGGACGGCTACGAGCAGTACTTC. This codes for CSARLPSRDGYEQYF.

There are a few counts of this clonotype. The CDR3 bases are TGTGCCAGCAGCTTATTCGGTCCAGGGATTAATGAAAAACTGTTTTTT. It codes for CASSLFGPGINEKLFF. V is TRBV7-6 and J is TRBJ1-4; possible D gene TRBD1, 5 bases. Germline V CDR1 and CDR2: SGHVS, FNYEAQ. The length of the CDR3 is 16 residues. V was trimmed by 2 bases and J by 4 bases, leaving 14 bases between them.

This clonotype showed up many times. The chain carries TRBV28 and TRBJ2-2, with a tentative D call TRBD1 (6 bases). V dropped 6 bases and J dropped 7 bases, with 9 bases sitting between them. Germline values: CDR1 MDHEN, CDR2 SYDVKM. The CDR3 has 12 residues. The CDR3: CASSRQVGELFF. CDR3 coding DNA: TGTGCCAGCAGCCGACAGGTCGGGGAGCTGTTTTTT.

At least ten counts were recorded for this clonotype. The rearrangement joins TRBV7-2 to TRBJ2-1; D perhaps matches TRBD2 (6 bases). V was shortened by 0 bases and J by 7 bases, with 16 bases between the two germline ends. The CDR3 is 16 residues long. Germline CDR1 reads SGHTA; CDR2 reads FQGNSA. The CDR3 reads CASSLARGGVLNEQFF. The CDR3 coding sequence is TGTGCCAGCAGCTTAGCGCGGGGAGGAGTTTTGAATGAGCAGTTCTTC.

The chain carries TRBV19 and TRBJ2-2; D gene unclear. V gave up 7 bases and J gave up 3 bases, with 15 bases separating them. This CDR3 contains 15 residues. CDR1 LNHDA and CDR2 SQIVND come from the germline V gene (reference sequence). Here the CDR3 reads CASTWLGADTGELFF. The CDR3 DNA reads as TGTGCCAGTACCTGGCTAGGCGCCGACACCGGGGAGCTGTTTTTT.

The J gene is TRBJ1-5, the V gene TRBV4-2; tentatively, D is TRBD1 (5 bases). CDR3 length: 15 residues. The V and J ends lost 1 base and 4 bases respectively, with 11 bases between them. CDR1 LGHNA and CDR2 YNFKEQ come from the germline V gene. For the CDR3, the DNA is TGTGCCAGCAGCCAAGTGTCAGGGAAGAATCAGCCCCAGCATTTT. Residues: CASSQVSGKNQPQHF.

The table lists this clonotype with many counts. The chain couples TRBV6-5 to TRBJ2-3, with a weak D call TRBD2 (6 bases). CDR3 length equals 14 residues. Germline CDR1 is MNHEY and CDR2 is SVGAGI. Between the trimmed V and J ends, which lost 0 bases and 5 bases, there was a span of 9 bases. The CDR3 loop is CASSYSGGEDTQYF. DNA for the CDR3: TGTGCCAGCAGTTACTCGGGGGGTGAAGATACGCAGTATTTT.

Many counts were recorded for this clonotype. This chain joins TRBV10-3 and TRBJ2-3; D is possibly TRBD2 (6 bases). This CDR3 contains 16 residues. Germline CDR1 and CDR2: ENHRY and SYGVKD. The V end was cut by 2 bases, the J end by 3 bases, with 15 bases between. The DNA for the CDR3 is TGTGCCATCAGTGAGACCCGGGACTTGAAGACAGATACGCAGTATTTT. It is translated as CAISETRDLKTDTQYF.

The chain carries TRBV19 and TRBJ2-4; D ambiguous. The germline gives CDR1 LNHDA, CDR2 SQIVND (reference sequence). The CDR3 runs 12 residues. V lost 0 bases, J lost 10 bases, and 7 bases lay in between. CDR3: CASSIDRKIQYF. CDR3 DNA: TGTGCCAGTAGTATAGACAGGAAGATTCAGTACTTC.

This clonotype showed up many times. This rearrangement joins TRBV3-1 to TRBJ2-1, with 8 positions matching TRBD2. Germline values: CDR1 LGHDT, CDR2 YNNKEL (reference sequence). V lost 6 bases to trimming and J lost 5 bases; unmatched junction nucleotides: 6. The CDR3 extends over 14 amino acids. The CDR3 loop reads CASSLSGTNNEQFF. The CDR3 nucleotides read TGTGCCAGCAGTCTTAGCGGGACGAACAATGAGCAGTTCTTC.

In this sample, this clonotype turned up once. The chain uses TRBV20-1 and TRBJ2-7; D is uncertain. V lost 7 bases, J lost 5 bases, and 15 bases lay in between. CDR3 size: 12 residues. The germline V gene has CDR1 DFQATT and CDR2 SNEGSKA (reference sequence). In nucleotides, the CDR3 is TGCAGTGTCATGGGGTTCGAGGACGAGCAGTACTTC. Encoded protein: CSVMGFEDEQYF.

This clonotype was picked up a small number of times. The V gene is TRBV29-1, the J gene TRBJ1-2; 7 bases are a match to TRBD1. J was trimmed by 2 bases and V by 6 bases; bases with no gene match: 3. CDR1 and CDR2 from the germline V gene are SQVTM and ANQGSEA. The CDR3 has 12 amino acids. The CDR3 DNA follows: TGCAGCGTCAAGACAGGGAACTATGGCTACACCTTC. Protein product: CSVKTGNYGYTF.

This clonotype was found a few times. The genes are TRBV9 and TRBJ1-5; no clear D gene. CDR3 length equals 12 residues. V gave up 1 base and J gave up 5 bases, with 4 bases separating them. CDR1 is SGDLS, CDR2 YYNGEE, per germline. CDR3 region: CASSVSYQPQHF. The CDR3 region has the DNA TGTGCCAGCAGCGTATCTTATCAGCCCCAGCATTTT.

This clonotype was recorded a few times. This could be a read error, since a much larger clone is one nucleotide away. The genes are TRBV7-2 and TRBJ2-1; D unresolved. The CDR3 runs to 12 residues. The V gene's germline CDR1 is SGHTA and CDR2 FQGNSA. Trimming left V 4 bases short and J 4 bases short, with 5 bases between. CDR3 residues: CASSSYYNEQFF. The CDR3 region has the DNA TGTGCCAGCAGCTCCTATTACAATGAGCAGTTCTTC.

A few counts support this clonotype. V is TRBV10-3 and J is TRBJ1-2; 7 bases map to TRBD1. Germline V gene lookup returns CDR1 ENHRY and CDR2 SYGVKD. CDR3 length: 17 residues. Trimming took 4 bases from V and 2 from J; bases not matched to a gene: 13. The CDR3 here is CAISGRGTAYTNYGYTF. CDR3 DNA: TGTGCCATCAGTGGCCGCGGGACAGCCTATACCAACTATGGCTACACCTTC.

This clonotype was recorded many times. This chain connects TRBV30 to TRBJ1-2, with 9 bases that match TRBD1. This CDR3 is 12 amino acids long. Germline V gives CDR1 GTSNPN, CDR2 SVGIG (reference sequence). V trimming: 4 bases; J trimming: 4 bases; junction bases outside the gene matches: 1. The chain's CDR3 is CAWMGQGYGYTF. CDR3 nucleotides: TGTGCCTGGATGGGACAGGGCTATGGCTACACCTTC.

This clonotype was seen many times. The chain employs TRBV7-2 and TRBJ2-3, with D perhaps TRBD1 (6 bases). V gave up 6 bases and J gave up 1 base, with 23 bases separating them. This CDR3 comprises 18 residues. The germline V gene has CDR1 SGHTA and CDR2 FQGNSA. The DNA for the CDR3 is TGTGCCAGCAGTTCAGAGGACCCAGGGGAATGGGGCACAGATACGCAGTATTTT. This translates into CASSSEDPGEWGTDTQYF.

This clonotype was seen at least ten times. V and J are TRBV6-1 and TRBJ2-7, with TRBD2 identical over 7 bases. The germline V gene encodes CDR1 MNHNS and CDR2 SASEGT. Germline trimming cut 5 bases from V and 5 bases from J; bases unmatched to any gene: 18. There are 17 residues in the CDR3. The CDR3 sequence: CASSYLAPSGEGNEQYF. The CDR3 DNA reads TGTGCCAGCAGTTACCTAGCCCCATCGGGGGAGGGAAACGAGCAGTACTTC.

This clonotype has a handful of counts. The CDR3 reads CASRGQTNSPLHF. In nucleotides, the CDR3 is TGTGCCAGCAGAGGACAGACTAATTCACCCCTCCACTTT. This chain links TRBV6-1 with TRBJ1-6, with D perhaps TRBD1 (6 bases). V lost 6 bases to trimming and J lost 6 bases, with 9 bases between them. Germline V CDR1 and CDR2: MNHNS, SASEGT. CDR3 size: 13 residues.

The chain has TRBV6-2 or TRBV6-3 and TRBJ1-2; perhaps TRBD1 as D (6 bases). V gave up 8 bases and J gave up 8 bases, with 24 bases separating them. CDR1 MNHEY and CDR2 SVGEGT come from the germline V gene. The CDR3 covers 15 residues. The CDR3 region has the DNA TGTGCCAGCTGGGAAAGGACAGCCGGCCGAGCCGGCTACACCTTC. It translates to CASWERTAGRAGYTF.

This clonotype was seen many times. The rearrangement links TRBV7-2 to TRBJ1-2; 9 bases fit TRBD1. The trim removed 5 bases at V and 6 bases at J, leaving 10 bases unmatched. Looked up from germline, CDR1 is SGHTA and CDR2 is FQGNSA. The CDR3 extends over 15 amino acids. The CDR3 region is CASSVTGGEVDGYTF. For the CDR3, the DNA is TGTGCCAGCAGCGTTACAGGGGGCGAAGTGGATGGCTACACCTTC.

This clonotype has at least ten counts. The V gene is TRBV7-8, the J gene TRBJ1-2, with D perhaps matching TRBD1 (6 bases). The CDR3 is 12 residues long. CDR1 and CDR2 from the germline V gene are SGHVS and FQNEAQ. V dropped 4 bases and J dropped 8 bases, with 11 bases sitting between them. CDR3 bases: TGTGCCAGCAGCTCCTGGGGGCAGGGCTACACCTTC. The encoded protein is CASSSWGQGYTF. Combining the CDR3 with reference TRBV7-8 and TRBJ1-2 gives the whole variable domain GAGVSQSPRYKVAKRGQDVALRCDPISGHVSLFWYQQALGQGPEFLTYFQNEAQLDKSGLPSDRFFAERPEGSVSTLKIQRTQQEDSAVYLCASSSWGQGYTFGSGTRLTVV.